A selection of T cell receptor beta chains follows, all from one sample in a study of CD8+ T cells in alopecia areata. Repertoires were generated with immunoSEQ multiplex PCR, while TCRdb's copy carries only in-frame clones and drops some. In the table there are about 170,000 clones, roughly 58% of which are singletons. The sequences come from CD4+ T cells sorted from blood, collected at approximately week 55, from a patient treated with tofacitinib. These TCRs come from a human donor with alopecia areata. CDR3s leave out the opening cysteine and the closing phenylalanine or tryptophan. Fields, in order: CDR3 length, J gene, V gene, CDR3 protein.

CDR3 length: 12
J gene: TRBJ1-2
V gene: TRBV5-4
CDR3 protein: ASSASGGGYGYT

CDR3 length: 14
J gene: TRBJ2-5
V gene: TRBV4-2
CDR3 protein: ASSHQRGGLEETQY

CDR3 length: 14
J gene: TRBJ2-1
V gene: TRBV7-7
CDR3 protein: ASSLGVAGGYNEQF

CDR3 length: 12
J gene: TRBJ2-5
V gene: TRBV27
CDR3 protein: ASSQGQNQETQY

CDR3 length: 13
J gene: TRBJ2-5
V gene: TRBV4-1
CDR3 protein: ASSQPGPRQETQY

CDR3 length: 10
J gene: TRBJ1-1
V gene: TRBV29-1
CDR3 protein: SVATMNTEAF

CDR3 length: 11
J gene: TRBJ1-2
V gene: TRBV5-1
CDR3 protein: ASSLSASYGYT

CDR3 length: 12
J gene: TRBJ2-1
V gene: TRBV15
CDR3 protein: ATSKGLADNEQF

CDR3 length: 16
J gene: TRBJ1-1
V gene: TRBV23-1
CDR3 protein: ASSQNRNRRGGNTEAF

CDR3 length: 10
J gene: TRBJ1-3
V gene: TRBV29-1
CDR3 protein: SVAGQGSAIY

CDR3 length: 10
J gene: TRBJ2-7
V gene: TRBV10-3
CDR3 protein: AISESPYEQY

CDR3 length: 11
J gene: TRBJ2-2
V gene: TRBV29-1
CDR3 protein: SVGREGTGELF

CDR3 length: 12
J gene: TRBJ1-2
V gene: TRBV6-5
CDR3 protein: ASSYSKAKDGYT